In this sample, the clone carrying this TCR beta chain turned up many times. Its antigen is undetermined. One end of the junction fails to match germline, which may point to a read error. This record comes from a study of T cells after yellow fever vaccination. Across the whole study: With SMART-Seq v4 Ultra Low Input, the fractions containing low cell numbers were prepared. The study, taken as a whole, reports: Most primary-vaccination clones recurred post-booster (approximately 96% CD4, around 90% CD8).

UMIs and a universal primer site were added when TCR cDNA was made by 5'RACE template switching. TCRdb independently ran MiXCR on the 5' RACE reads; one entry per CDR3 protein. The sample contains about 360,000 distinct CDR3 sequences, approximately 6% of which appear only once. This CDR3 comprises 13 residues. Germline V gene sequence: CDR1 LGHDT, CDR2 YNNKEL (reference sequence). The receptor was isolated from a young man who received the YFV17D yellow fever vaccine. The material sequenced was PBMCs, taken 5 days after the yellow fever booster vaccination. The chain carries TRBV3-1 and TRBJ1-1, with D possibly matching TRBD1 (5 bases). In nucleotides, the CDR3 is TGTGCCAGCAGCCAAGATCCCGGAGGGGCCTGGAACTTT. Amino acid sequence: CASSQDPGGAWNF.